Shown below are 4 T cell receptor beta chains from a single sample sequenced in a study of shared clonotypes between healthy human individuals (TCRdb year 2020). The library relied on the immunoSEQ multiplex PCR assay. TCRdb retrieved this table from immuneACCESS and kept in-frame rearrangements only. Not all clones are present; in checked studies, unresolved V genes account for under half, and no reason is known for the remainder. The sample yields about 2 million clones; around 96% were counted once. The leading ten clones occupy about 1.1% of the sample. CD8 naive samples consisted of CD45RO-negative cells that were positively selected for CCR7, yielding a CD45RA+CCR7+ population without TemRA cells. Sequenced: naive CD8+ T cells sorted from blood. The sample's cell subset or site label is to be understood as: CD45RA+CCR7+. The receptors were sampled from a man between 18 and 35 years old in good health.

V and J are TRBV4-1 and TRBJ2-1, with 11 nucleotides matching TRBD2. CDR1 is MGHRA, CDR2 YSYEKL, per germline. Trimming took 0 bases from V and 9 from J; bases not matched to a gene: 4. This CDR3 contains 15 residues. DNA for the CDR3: TGCGCCAGCAGCCAAGATAGCGGGGGGGCCAGTGAGCAGTTCTTC. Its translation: CASSQDSGGASEQFF.

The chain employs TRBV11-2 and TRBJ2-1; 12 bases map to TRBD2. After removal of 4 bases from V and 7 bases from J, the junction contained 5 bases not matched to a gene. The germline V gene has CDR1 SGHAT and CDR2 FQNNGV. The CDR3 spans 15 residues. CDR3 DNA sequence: TGTGCCAGCAGCTCCGGACTAGCGGGGCTGAATGAGCAGTTCTTC. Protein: CASSSGLAGLNEQFF.

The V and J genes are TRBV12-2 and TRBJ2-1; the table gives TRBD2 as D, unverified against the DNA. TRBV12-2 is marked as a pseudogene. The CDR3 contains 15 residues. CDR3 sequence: CASRPAPTSGNEQFF. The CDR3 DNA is TGTGCAAGTCGCCCCGCCCCCACTAGCGGCAATGAGCAGTTCTTC.

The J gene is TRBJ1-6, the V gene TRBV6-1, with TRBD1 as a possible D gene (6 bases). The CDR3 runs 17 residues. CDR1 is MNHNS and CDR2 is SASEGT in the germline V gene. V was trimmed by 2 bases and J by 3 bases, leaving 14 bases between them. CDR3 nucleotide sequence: TGTGCCAGCAGTGAAAAGGAGACAGGATTCTATAATTCACCCCTCCACTTT. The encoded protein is CASSEKETGFYNSPLHF.